What follows are 30 T cell receptor beta chains derived from one specimen sequenced in a study of tumor-infiltrating lymphocytes in primary liver carcinoma. Unsorted bulk tissue (roughly 19-31 mg) underwent RNA and DNA co-extraction. A constant-region primer primed TCR beta cDNA synthesis from roughly 510 ng of total RNA. Amplification in three nested multiplex PCR rounds with slightly modified ARM-PCR gave rise to TCR beta libraries. It was with TRBV1-TRBV30 forward primers and a C-beta reverse primer that the first two PCR rounds were run, at approximately 10 cycles each. TCRdb reprocessed the multiplex PCR reads with MiXCR, giving one entry per CDR3 protein. The profile shows some 190,000 distinct CDR3 sequences, around 81% of them singletons. Sequencing input: tumor tissue from primary liver carcinoma. The source is a man in his forties with primary liver carcinoma and hepatitis B virus infection.

This clonotype was seen a single time. Compared with germline, one end of the junction differs, possibly owing to a read error. This chain connects TRBV11-1 to TRBJ2-5; 14 nucleotides align to TRBD2. From germline, CDR1 is SGHAT and CDR2 FQDESV (reference sequence). This CDR3 region has 15 residues. As DNA, the CDR3 is TGTGTCAGCACCCTCGCGGGACTAGCGGGAGAGACCCAGTATTTC. Encoded protein: CVSTLAGLAGETQYF.

Remarks on this clonotype: The junction departs from the called germline gene at one end, perhaps through a read error. The gene calls are TRBV29-1 and TRBJ2-2; D may be TRBD1 or TRBD2 (5 bases each). Germline loops: CDR1 SQVTM, CDR2 ANQGSEA. CDR3 length: 12 amino acids. CDR3 DNA sequence: TGCAGCGTGCCTGAGGGGAGTGGGGAGCAGTTTTTT. Protein product: CSVPEGSGEQFF.

A word on this clonotype: An end of the junction does not agree with germline; a read error may underlie this. The V call is TRBV4-3, the J call TRBJ2-1; 10 nucleotides align to TRBD1. CDR1 LGHNA and CDR2 YSLEER come from the germline V gene. CDR3 length: 14 amino acids. This CDR3 is CVSSLDRGGNEQLF. The CDR3 DNA reads TGCGTCAGCAGCCTGGACAGGGGGGGGAATGAGCAGTTATTC.

Turning to this clonotype: The CDR3 ends on some other residue instead of the conserved phenylalanine or tryptophan, so this is likely a read error. The rearrangement links TRBV12-3 or TRBV12-4 to TRBJ2-1, with D perhaps matching TRBD2 (6 bases). The CDR3 spans 17 residues. CDR3 in DNA: TGTGCCAGCACCAAAAACACCCCGGGACTGGCGGCCAATGGGCAGTTCTAC. The encoded protein is CASTKNTPGLAANGQFY.

The J gene is TRBJ2-1, the V gene TRBV11-3, with D possibly being TRBD2 (5 bases). The CDR3 consists of 14 residues. Germline lookup yields CDR1 SGHNT and CDR2 YENEEA. The CDR3: CSSSLGVSSNEQFF. The CDR3 DNA reads as TGTTCTAGCAGTTTAGGCGTCTCGAGCAATGAGCAGTTCTTC.

About this clonotype: The CDR3 does not close with the conserved phenylalanine or tryptophan, likely indicating a read error. The chain is built from TRBV6-1 and TRBJ2-1; 7 positions match TRBD2. CDR1 MNHNS and CDR2 SASEGT come from the germline V gene. This CDR3 has 14 amino acids. J was trimmed by 7 bases and V by 2 bases; bases with no gene match: 5. The CDR3 sequence is CASSELAVMNEQFL. The CDR3 DNA reads as TGTGCCAGCAGTGAACTAGCGGTTATGAATGAGCAGTTCTTA.

The chain couples TRBV29-1 to TRBJ1-1; D uncertain. CDR1 SQVTM and CDR2 ANQGSEA come from the germline V gene. CDR3 length equals 15 residues. V gave up 4 bases and J gave up 2 bases, with 17 bases separating them. The chain's CDR3 is CSVGPGWAINTEAFF. Here the CDR3 DNA reads TGCAGCGTTGGACCCGGATGGGCCATAAACACTGAAGCTTTCTTT. Full variable domain (remainder filled in from reference TRBV29-1 and TRBJ1-1): SAVISQKPSRDICQRGTSLTIQCQVDSQVTMMFWYRQQPGQSLTLIATANQGSEATYESGFVIDKFPISRPNLTFSTLTVSNMSPEDSSIYLCSVGPGWAINTEAFFGQGTRLTVV.

Points on this clonotype: Just one base apart from a much larger clone, this may be a read error. The genes are TRBV5-1 and TRBJ1-2; tentative D call: TRBD1 (5 bases). The CDR3 is 12 residues long. The germline V gene encodes CDR1 SGHRS and CDR2 YFSETQ. The CDR3 DNA follows: TGCGCCAGCAGCCCAGGGAACTATGCCTACACCTTC. Translation: CASSPGNYAYTF. Combining the CDR3 with reference TRBV5-1 and TRBJ1-2 gives the whole variable domain KAGVTQTPRYLIKTRGQQVTLSCSPISGHRSVSWYQQTPGQGLQFLFEYFSETQRNKGNFPGRFSGRQFSNSRSEMNVSTLELGDSALYLCASSPGNYAYTFGSGTRLTVV.

A remark on this clonotype: Sequence at one end of the junction differs from germline and may be a read error. This rearrangement joins TRBV6-5 to TRBJ2-6, with TRBD2 matching 9 bases. Germline assignment: CDR1 MNHEY and CDR2 SVGAGI. The CDR3 runs to 18 residues. CDR3 coding DNA: TGTGCCAGCAATTACTCGCGGGGGGGGCCCTCTGGTGCCAACGTCCTGACTTTC. Residues: CASNYSRGGPSGANVLTF.

Note on this clonotype: The final CDR3 position lacks the conserved phenylalanine or tryptophan, pointing to a likely read error. The chain combines TRBV5-4 with TRBJ2-1; D is possibly TRBD2 (6 bases). CDR3 length: 14 amino acids. Germline V gene sequence: CDR1 SGHNT, CDR2 YYREEE (reference sequence). CDR3 coding DNA: TGTGTCAGCAACCTTGGAGGCGGGAACAATGAGCAGTTCCTC. Its protein product is CVSNLGGGNNEQFL.

This clonotype was observed a single time. The CDR3 carries no conserved terminal phenylalanine or tryptophan, so it likely arises from a read error. The V call is TRBV10-3, the J call TRBJ2-7; 12 bases are shared with TRBD1. Looked up from germline, CDR1 is ENHRY and CDR2 is SYGVKD. This CDR3 contains 17 residues. In DNA, the CDR3 is TGTGCCACCAGTGGGGGACAGGGGGCCCCAAAAGACTACGAGCAGTACTTA. It codes for CATSGGQGAPKDYEQYL.

The chain links TRBV28 to TRBJ2-7; D gene ambiguous. V shed 7 bases and J shed 1 base, with 8 bases lying between them. The CDR3 totals 12 residues. CDR1 and CDR2 (germline): MDHEN, SYDVKM. The CDR3 DNA sequence: TGTGCCAGCAAGCCCGAGTCCTACGAGCAGTACTTC. Amino acid sequence: CASKPESYEQYF.

This clonotype was detected many times. The J gene is TRBJ2-5, the V gene TRBV21-1. TRBV21-1 is given as a pseudogene. The CDR3 sequence is 14 residues long. This CDR3 is CASSKVVQAVTQYF. CDR3 bases: TGTGCCAGCAGCAAAGTCGTCCAGGCTGTGACCCAGTACTTC.

Regarding this clonotype: One junction end disagrees with the germline gene, perhaps due to a read error. The J gene is TRBJ2-7, the V gene TRBV11-2; D remains unclear. Germline-derived CDR1 and CDR2 are SGHAT and FQNNGV. The CDR3 is made up of 14 amino acids. CDR3 bases: TGTACCAGCACCCGTGCGAGTTCCACCTACGAGCAGTACTTC. Translating gives CTSTRASSTYEQYF.

This rearrangement joins TRBV11-2 to TRBJ2-5; D is possibly TRBD1 or TRBD2 (5 bases each). V was clipped by 10 bases and J by 3 bases, with 18 bases between them. The CDR3 runs to 14 residues. Germline CDR1 and CDR2: SGHAT and FQNNGV. CDR3 sequence: CAIIPGTLKETQYF. As DNA, the CDR3 is TGTGCCATCATACCCGGGACGCTTAAAGAGACCCAGTACTTC. Complete variable domain (other parts from reference TRBV11-2 and TRBJ2-5): EAGVAQSPRYKIIEKRQSVAFWCNPISGHATLYWYQQILGQGPKLLIQFQNNGVVDDSQLPKDRFSAERLKGVDSTLKIQPAKLEDSAVYLCAIIPGTLKETQYFGPGTRLLVL.

In the case of this clonotype: The conserved closing phenylalanine or tryptophan is absent in this CDR3, likely reflecting a read error. The chain has TRBV7-9 and TRBJ2-2; TRBD2 matches 8 bases. This CDR3 contains 17 residues. Trimming took 4 bases from V and 6 from J; bases not matched to a gene: 13. In germline, CDR1 is SEHNR, CDR2 FQNEAQ (reference sequence). CDR3 in DNA: TGTGCCAGCAGCTCACCCGGACGAGCGGGAGTGCCCGGGGAGCTGTTTATT. Protein: CASSSPGRAGVPGELFI.

To note about this clonotype: One end of the junction is discordant with germline, which a read error may explain. The genes are TRBV5-4 and TRBJ2-3, with D tentatively TRBD1 or TRBD2 (6 bases each). Germline V CDR1 and CDR2: SGHNT, YYREEE (reference sequence). This CDR3 comprises 15 residues. The CDR3 nucleotides read TGTGCCAGCACCTTGGGGGGCCCGAACAAGGATACGCAGTATTTT. It specifies CASTLGGPNKDTQYF. The complete variable domain, with remaining parts taken from reference TRBV5-4 and TRBJ2-3, reads ETGVTQSPTHLIKTRGQQVTLRCSSQSGHNTVSWYQQALGQGPQFIFQYYREEENGRGNFPPRFSGLQFPNYSSELNVNALELDDSALYLCASTLGGPNKDTQYFGPGTRLTVL.

Of note for this clonotype: This sequence may be a read error, since a much larger clone differs from it by one base. The genes are TRBV7-9 and TRBJ2-3; D could derive from TRBD1 or TRBD2 (7 bases each). This CDR3 has 16 amino acids. Germline assignment: CDR1 SEHNR and CDR2 FQNEAQ (reference sequence). V lost 3 bases, J lost 8 bases, and 21 bases lay in between. The DNA for the CDR3 is TGTGCCAGCAGCTTCCGGCCGACAGGGAGGGCAGTTACGCAGTATTTT. As protein: CASSFRPTGRAVTQYF.

Regarding this clonotype: One end of the junction does not line up with germline, which may come from a read error. V usage is TRBV28 and J usage is TRBJ2-3, with D possibly being TRBD1 or TRBD2 (6 bases each). Per germline, CDR1 MDHEN and CDR2 SYDVKM. The CDR3 contains 15 residues. CDR3 coding DNA: TGCGCCAGCAGAGGGGGGAATACAGTCACAGATACGCAGTATTTT. This sequence encodes CASRGGNTVTDTQYF.

The chain couples TRBV12-3 or TRBV12-4 to TRBJ1-6; 10 bases map to TRBD1. J gave up 11 bases and V 7 bases, and 8 bases lay outside the gene matches. This CDR3 region has 14 residues. DNA for the CDR3: TGTGCCAGCATTCTGACAGGGGGCAAGGCACCCCTCCACTTT. Translation gives CASILTGGKAPLHF.

This clonotype occurred a few times. At one end the junction does not follow the germline gene, possibly because of a read error. The CDR3 sequence is CTSSWAGDEQYF. CDR3 bases: TGTACCAGTAGCTGGGCGGGGGACGAGCAGTACTTC. The chain uses TRBV7-9 and TRBJ2-7, with 7 bases that match TRBD2. The V gene's germline CDR1 is SEHNR and CDR2 FQNEAQ (reference sequence). The CDR3 is 12 residues long.

The rearrangement joins TRBV29-1 to TRBJ1-1; D gene unclear. The germline gives CDR1 SQVTM, CDR2 ANQGSEA. The CDR3 consists of 14 residues. V lost 5 bases and J lost 7, with 20 bases in between. The DNA of the CDR3 is TGCAGCGTTCTACTTCTCCCGGGGAGGAGTGAAGCTTTCTTT. Translating gives CSVLLLPGRSEAFF.

Only a few counts were recorded for this clonotype. Possible read error: a much larger clone is one base away. The V gene is TRBV5-6, the J gene TRBJ2-1; 14 bases are shared with TRBD2. The CDR3 is 18 amino acids. Germline assignment: CDR1 SGHDT and CDR2 YYEEEE. V trimming: 6 bases; J trimming: 0 bases; junction bases outside the gene matches: 8. The CDR3 loop is CASNRTSGGPNSYNEQFF. CDR3 DNA: TGTGCCAGCAACCGGACTAGCGGGGGGCCAAACTCCTACAATGAGCAGTTCTTC.

On this clonotype itself: The junction differs from germline at one of its ends, possibly a read error. The rearrangement joins TRBV30 to TRBJ1-5; maybe TRBD1 (6 bases). The germline V gene has CDR1 GTSNPN and CDR2 SVGIG (reference sequence). This CDR3 is built from 15 residues. The CDR3 DNA follows: TGTGCCTGGGCCCTTGCGGGGGGCCGCAATCAGCCCCAGCTTTTT. It encodes CAWALAGGRNQPQLF.

As regards this clonotype: Mismatch with germline at one junction end may stem from a read error. The chain is built from TRBV5-4 and TRBJ2-2; D might be TRBD2 (6 bases). This CDR3 comprises 15 residues. The germline CDR1 and CDR2 sequences are SGHNT and YYREEE (reference sequence). The CDR3 nucleotides are TGTACCAGCAGCTCGACTAGGGCGAACACCGGGGAGCTGTTCTTT. It translates to CTSSSTRANTGELFF.

On this clonotype itself: Its ends do not fully match the called genes, so a read error is possible. The chain joins TRBV5-6 to TRBJ1-1; 12 positions agree with TRBD1. This CDR3 spans 17 amino acids. From germline, CDR1 is SGHDT and CDR2 YYEEEE. The CDR3 reads CASSPGTGGSLSTESFF. In nucleotides, the CDR3 is TGTGCCAGCAGCCCCGGGACAGGGGGCAGCTTGAGCACTGAATCTTTCTTT.

With respect to this clonotype: A read error may produce the germline difference seen at one junction end. The rearrangement joins TRBV5-1 to TRBJ1-6, with 9 positions matching TRBD1. This CDR3 has 14 amino acids. Germline V gene data show CDR1 as SGHRS and CDR2 as YFSETQ. The CDR3 sequence: CTSSLDRGNSPFHF. CDR3 DNA sequence: TGCACCAGCAGCCTGGACAGGGGAAATTCACCCTTCCACTTT.

The chain links TRBV6-1 to TRBJ2-7; D unresolved. The germline V gene has CDR1 MNHNS and CDR2 SASEGT. The CDR3 consists of 16 residues. V lost 5 bases, J lost 0 bases, and 17 bases lay in between. DNA for the CDR3: TGTGCCAGCAGTCGCACAATGGCTGCGAGCTCCTACGAGCAGTACTTC. Translating it yields CASSRTMAASSYEQYF.

The chain employs TRBV6-2 or TRBV6-3 and TRBJ2-1, with 8 bases aligning to TRBD1. The germline gives CDR1 MNHEY, CDR2 SVGEGT. V shed 11 bases, J shed 15 bases, and the junction held 21 bases outside the gene matches. The CDR3 consists of 14 residues. Written as DNA, the CDR3 is TGTGCCGGCATTTACTTTACGCAGGGACAGGTCCCGTTCTTC. Translated: CAGIYFTQGQVPFF.

This CDR3 is CVRSLGVSNIEQFF. In nucleotides, the CDR3 is TGTGTCAGAAGCTTAGGGGTCTCGAACATTGAGCAGTTCTTC. J is TRBJ2-1 and V is TRBV11-3; maybe TRBD1 (5 bases). Germline V CDR1 and CDR2: SGHNT, YENEEA. The CDR3 is made up of 14 amino acids.